The 9 T cell receptor beta chains below all came from one sample that was sequenced in a study of metastatic and nonmetastatic thyroid tumors. Using MiXCR, TCRdb reanalyzed the PCR reads. The table includes 35,000 to 45,000 clones, 3.2% detected once. Nobody among the patients had been given any treatment before thyroid surgery. Source material: blood. The receptor source for this set is a female donor with papillary thyroid cancer or a benign thyroid nodule (not recorded which). Some clones in this sample may be carry-over from other donors' samples.

This clone appeared many times. The chain has TRBV3-1 and TRBJ1-4; a weak D match, TRBD1 (6 bases). CDR1 LGHDT and CDR2 YNNKEL come from the germline V gene (reference sequence). The CDR3 spans 15 residues. Trimming removed 4 bases from V and 8 bases from J, with 17 bases in between. The CDR3: CASSPGGLTGEKLFF. CDR3 nucleotides: TGTGCCAGCAGCCCCGGGGGCCTCACGGGAGAAAAACTGTTTTTT.

This chain joins TRBV6-5 and TRBJ1-3; the D is unclear. This CDR3 region has 12 residues. CDR1 MNHEY and CDR2 SVGAGI come from the germline V gene. V lost 2 bases and J 13 bases, leaving 12 bases between the germline ends. The CDR3 loop reads CASSYLSVGIYF. The CDR3 coding sequence is TGTGCCAGCAGTTACCTGAGTGTTGGAATATATTTT.

V and J are TRBV28 and TRBJ2-7; 9 nucleotides line up with TRBD1. Germline values: CDR1 MDHEN, CDR2 SYDVKM. V gave up 2 bases and J gave up 0 bases; unmatched junction bases: 11. The CDR3 has 18 residues. CDR3 coding DNA: TGTGCCAGCAGTTTAACAATTGGGACAGGGAGCGCCTCCTACGAGCAGTACTTC. This translates into CASSLTIGTGSASYEQYF.

This clone came up many times. The junction differs from germline at one of its ends, possibly a read error. The same CDR3 arises from other DNA sequences in this sample as well. The genes are TRBV20-1 and TRBJ2-5; 10 bases align to TRBD2. The germline V gene encodes CDR1 DFQATT and CDR2 SNEGSKA (reference sequence). The CDR3 extends over 15 amino acids. CDR3 nucleotides: TGCAGTGCCAGAGATCTACTAGCGGGATGGGAGACCCAGTACTTC. Encoded protein: CSARDLLAGWETQYF.

This clone was seen a few times. V gene TRBV10-3 combines with J gene TRBJ1-1; a possible D gene is TRBD1 (6 bases). The CDR3 length is 17 residues. V was cut by 2 bases and J by 1 base, with 17 bases left in between. Germline V gene data show CDR1 as ENHRY and CDR2 as SYGVKD. Here the CDR3 DNA reads TGTGCCATCAGTGAGAGGGGGACTGGGAAAAGGAACACTGAAGCTTTCTTT. This gives the protein CAISERGTGKRNTEAFF.

The sample holds many counts of this clone. The chain couples TRBV6-1 to TRBJ2-7, with D possibly matching TRBD1 (6 bases). The CDR3 spans 13 residues. The germline V gene encodes CDR1 MNHNS and CDR2 SASEGT. Between the trimmed V and J ends, which lost 6 bases and 3 bases, there was a span of 12 bases. The CDR3 here is CASRELDSYEQYF. CDR3 nucleotides: TGTGCCAGCAGAGAACTGGACAGCTACGAGCAGTACTTC.

This clone was detected many times. V and J are TRBV20-1 and TRBJ2-7; 9 nucleotides align to TRBD1. Germline V gene sequence: CDR1 DFQATT, CDR2 SNEGSKA (reference sequence). There are 14 residues in the CDR3. The V gene end was trimmed by 3 bases and the J gene end by 6 bases; junction bases not matched to a gene: 9. Here the CDR3 DNA reads TGCAGTGCTAGTAGGACAGGGGAGAGGGGCGAGCAGTACTTC. This encodes CSASRTGERGEQYF.

This clone was observed a few times. The chain uses TRBV7-3 and TRBJ1-1; weak D call: TRBD1 (5 bases). The V gene's germline CDR1 is SGHTA and CDR2 FQGTGA. Trimming cost V 1 base and J 1 base, with 7 bases left between them. The CDR3 contains 14 residues. The chain's CDR3 is CASSLMGGNTEAFF. The DNA of the CDR3 is TGTGCCAGCAGCTTAATGGGGGGGAACACTGAAGCTTTCTTT.

This clone was detected ten times or more. This chain uses TRBV9 with TRBJ1-1; 8 bases agree with TRBD1. J gave up 1 base and V 3 bases, and 2 bases lay outside the gene matches. Germline CDR1 is SGDLS and CDR2 is YYNGEE. The CDR3 totals 14 residues. CDR3 loop: CASSGGTGNTEAFF. In DNA, the CDR3 is TGTGCCAGCAGCGGCGGGACAGGGAACACTGAAGCTTTCTTT.